What follows is one T cell receptor beta chain and its context. The antigen remains undetermined. The data were taken from a study of CD8 T cells in ankylosing spondylitis. TCRdb re-called the 5' RACE reads with MiXCR, one entry per CDR3 protein. The sample records approximately 220,000 distinct CDR3 sequences, about 16% being singletons. The CDR3 runs 14 residues. V was shortened by 4 bases and J by 4 bases, with 13 bases between the two germline ends. Germline V gene data show CDR1 as MGHDK and CDR2 as SYGVNS. Study-wide findings and caveats: Seemingly characteristic of ankylosing spondylitis blood was a TCR beta motif consisting of about 8 highly homologous variants.

The rearrangement uses TRBV25-1 and TRBJ2-5; no firm D call. The sample was blood, either unsorted or a sorted T cell fraction (not recorded which). The sequence derives from a male donor with ankylosing spondylitis. CDR3 loop: CASSAGDGIETQYF. The CDR3 DNA sequence: TGTGCCAGCAGTGCGGGTGATGGGATAGAGACCCAGTACTTC.